One sample yielded the 21 T cell receptor beta chains listed below, sequenced in a study of T cell repertoires in cytomegalovirus infection. These receptors have no identified antigens. TCRdb analysed the reads with MiXCR anew, one entry per CDR3 protein. The data contain tens of thousands of distinct CDR3 sequences, 28% of them seen just once; the ten biggest clones take up 59%. This specimen consisted of CD8+ T cells from cultured PBMCs, obtained from culture after CMV antigen stimulation. The receptors originated from a human donor in good health (CMV status not recorded). Some clones in this sample may be carry-over from other donors' samples.

The chain carries TRBV2 and TRBJ2-3; D may match TRBD1 or TRBD2 (5 bases each). V shed 7 bases and J shed 4 bases, with 15 bases lying between them. Germline V gene lookup returns CDR1 SNHLY and CDR2 FYNNEI. The CDR3 has 14 amino acids. CDR3 bases: TGTGCCAGCAAGGGACCAACCACACCAGATACGCAGTATTTT. It translates to CASKGPTTPDTQYF.

The sample holds a few counts of this clonotype. The chain employs TRBV11-2 and TRBJ2-1; 9 nucleotides line up with TRBD1. Germline V gene lookup returns CDR1 SGHAT and CDR2 FQNNGV. The CDR3 runs to 15 residues. V lost 8 bases, J lost 4 bases, and 9 bases stayed unmatched. The DNA of the CDR3 is TGTGCCAGCGGAGAAACAGGGGGCGCATACAATGAGCAGTTCTTC. Translated, it gives CASGETGGAYNEQFF.

The rearrangement joins TRBV7-9 to TRBJ2-3; D may be TRBD1 or TRBD2 (5 bases each). The germline gives CDR1 SEHNR, CDR2 FQNEAQ (reference sequence). V was clipped by 4 bases and J by 6 bases, with 5 bases between them. The CDR3 has 11 amino acids. CDR3 region: CASSWGDTQYF. CDR3 DNA sequence: TGTGCCAGCAGCTGGGGGGATACGCAGTATTTT.

The rearrangement links TRBV18 to TRBJ2-2; D not resolved. Germline CDR1 and CDR2: KGHSH and LQKENI. The CDR3 sequence is 19 residues long. V lost 4 bases to trimming and J lost 0 bases, with 21 bases between them. The CDR3 sequence is CASSRLRSETYTNTGELFF. CDR3 nucleotide sequence: TGTGCCAGCTCACGGCTTAGGAGTGAGACTTATACGAACACCGGGGAGCTGTTTTTT.

The genes are TRBV7-4 and TRBJ2-5, with D hard to call. Germline-derived CDR1 and CDR2 are SGHVT and SQSDAQ. This CDR3 is built from 14 residues. V gave up 1 base and J gave up 5 bases, with 11 bases separating them. CDR3 residues: CASSLVVGSETQYF. DNA for the CDR3: TGTGCCAGCAGCTTAGTTGTGGGTAGTGAGACCCAGTACTTC.

This rearrangement joins TRBV24-1 to TRBJ1-2, with 8 bases identical to TRBD1. This CDR3 comprises 15 residues. V shed 3 bases and J 4 bases; nucleotides not matched to a gene: 6. Germline-derived CDR1 and CDR2 are KGHDR and SFDVKD. In DNA, the CDR3 is TGTGCCACCAGTGATGCCCAGGGGGCGAGCTATGGCTACACCTTC. Translating it yields CATSDAQGASYGYTF.

This clonotype has just a few counts. The genes are TRBV6-1 and TRBJ2-7, with D perhaps TRBD2 (5 bases). The CDR3 has 12 amino acids. Between the trimmed V and J ends, which lost 3 bases and 5 bases, there was a span of 8 bases. Looked up from germline, CDR1 is MNHNS and CDR2 is SASEGT. CDR3 bases: TGTGCCAGCAGTGACCCCGGGAACGAGCAGTACTTC. It yields the protein CASSDPGNEQYF.

The chain joins TRBV19 to TRBJ2-2; D not certain. Between the trimmed V and J ends, which lost 3 bases and 5 bases, there was a span of 7 bases. The CDR3 spans 13 residues. Per the germline V gene, CDR1 is LNHDA and CDR2 is SQIVND (reference sequence). CDR3 protein: CASSILGTGELFF. The CDR3 DNA follows: TGTGCCAGTAGTATCCTGGGGACCGGGGAGCTGTTTTTT.

This chain joins TRBV7-2 and TRBJ1-5; D call uncertain. V shed 5 bases and J shed 7 bases, with 15 bases lying between them. The V gene's germline CDR1 is SGHTA and CDR2 FQGNSA. The CDR3 has 14 residues. CDR3 region: CASSETLSGQPQHF. The CDR3 DNA reads TGTGCCAGCAGCGAAACTTTAAGCGGCCAGCCCCAGCATTTT. Looking up the rest from reference TRBV7-2 and TRBJ1-5 gives the full variable domain: GAGVSQSPSNKVTEKGKDVELRCDPISGHTALYWYRQSLGQGLEFLIYFQGNSAPDKSGLPSDRFSAERTGGSVSTLTIQRTQQEDSAVYLCASSETLSGQPQHFGDGTRLSIL.

The chain joins TRBV12-3 or TRBV12-4 to TRBJ2-1; 10 bases agree with TRBD2. The CDR3 spans 15 residues. The trim removed 5 bases at V and 8 bases at J, leaving 9 bases unmatched. CDR3 coding DNA: TGTGCCAGCAGTGGAAGCGGGAGGGCCCCTGATGAGCAGTTCTTC. Encoded protein: CASSGSGRAPDEQFF.

This clonotype was observed a few times. The chain joins TRBV12-5 to TRBJ1-2; no clear D. The ends were cut back, 2 bases at V and 4 bases at J, with 14 bases in the middle. The CDR3 sequence is 15 residues long. CDR1 is LGHNT, CDR2 FRNRAP, per germline. CDR3 DNA: TGTGCTAGTGGTTTGTCAGCCATCGGTCCCTATGGCTACACCTTC. Its translation: CASGLSAIGPYGYTF.

This clonotype was detected only a few times. The V call is TRBV9, the J call TRBJ1-6; 9 nucleotides agree with TRBD1. The length of the CDR3 is 18 residues. The V gene end was trimmed by 3 bases and the J gene end by 6 bases; junction bases not matched to a gene: 13. Looked up from germline, CDR1 is SGDLS and CDR2 is YYNGEE. CDR3 in amino acids: CASSAAPGGQGGNSPLHF. Here the CDR3 DNA reads TGTGCCAGCAGCGCCGCCCCAGGGGGACAGGGCGGTAATTCACCCCTCCACTTT.

The V and J genes are TRBV10-2 and TRBJ2-3; 11 bases line up with TRBD1. J gave up 3 bases and V 6 bases, and 5 bases lay outside the gene matches. The CDR3 loop spans 15 amino acids. Germline V gene data show CDR1 as WSHSY and CDR2 as SAAADI. This CDR3 reads CASSRTGGETDTQYF. CDR3 sequence (DNA): TGCGCCAGCAGCCGGACAGGGGGCGAGACAGATACGCAGTATTTT.

The chain is built from TRBV27 and TRBJ2-2; D is undetermined. The CDR3 consists of 15 residues. CDR1 is MNHEY and CDR2 is SMNVEV in the germline V gene (reference sequence). V lost 1 base, J lost 1 base, and 7 bases lay in between. The CDR3 region is CASSLYVGNTGELFF. CDR3 DNA sequence: TGTGCCAGCAGTTTATATGTGGGGAACACCGGGGAGCTGTTTTTT.

The chain recombines TRBV20-1 with TRBJ1-4; D call uncertain. The V end was cut by 0 bases, the J end by 0 bases, with 14 bases between. In germline, CDR1 is DFQATT, CDR2 SNEGSKA (reference sequence). This CDR3 region has 17 residues. CDR3 sequence (DNA): TGCAGTGCTAGAGATGAGGGAGCCAAGTCAACTAATGAAAAACTGTTTTTT. Translated, it gives CSARDEGAKSTNEKLFF.

This clonotype was observed once. The chain links TRBV4-3 to TRBJ2-5; 10 positions match TRBD2. Trimming removed 3 bases from V and 2 bases from J; junction bases left unmatched: 3. There are 15 residues in the CDR3. Germline V gene data show CDR1 as LGHNA and CDR2 as YSLEER. The CDR3 sequence is CASSHGAGGQETQYF. CDR3 DNA: TGCGCCAGCAGCCACGGAGCGGGAGGGCAAGAGACCCAGTACTTC.

By frequency in the sample, this clonotype is medium-sized (0.01 to 0.1%). V and J are TRBV28 and TRBJ2-1; D may be TRBD2 (5 bases). Germline V gives CDR1 MDHEN, CDR2 SYDVKM. V dropped 6 bases and J dropped 8 bases, with 20 bases sitting between them. The CDR3 length is 15 residues. CDR3 DNA: TGTGCCAGCAGCCCAACCTCGGGGTTCTCGGATGAGCAGTTCTTC. Translating it yields CASSPTSGFSDEQFF.

Ten or more counts support this clonotype. V and J are TRBV20-1 and TRBJ2-4; 8 bases map to TRBD2. This CDR3 is 15 amino acids long. V was pared by 0 bases and J by 3 bases, with 4 bases of the junction left unmatched. Looked up from germline, CDR1 is DFQATT and CDR2 is SNEGSKA (reference sequence). As DNA, the CDR3 is TGCAGTGCTAGAGATCGGGGGGGGAGCAAAAACATTCAGTACTTC. Protein sequence: CSARDRGGSKNIQYF.

The V gene is TRBV30, the J gene TRBJ2-3; 7 nucleotides match TRBD1. The CDR3 contains 15 residues. Per the germline V gene, CDR1 is GTSNPN and CDR2 is SVGIG (reference sequence). Trimming removed 7 bases from V and 1 base from J; junction bases left unmatched: 11. The CDR3 coding sequence is TGTGCCTTCGTCAACACAGGGGCCCGCACAGATACGCAGTATTTT. The encoded protein is CAFVNTGARTDTQYF.

This clonotype was recorded a few times. The chain employs TRBV27 and TRBJ2-3, with 10 bases lining up with TRBD2. Germline trimming cut 1 base from V and 1 base from J; bases unmatched to any gene: 5. Germline V lookup: CDR1 MNHEY, CDR2 SMNVEV (reference sequence). The CDR3 runs 17 residues. CDR3 residues: CASSLFLAGVGTDTQYF. In DNA, the CDR3 is TGTGCCAGCAGTTTATTCCTAGCGGGAGTCGGCACAGATACGCAGTATTTT.

Here the CDR3 DNA reads TGTGCCAGCAGTTTCGGCGGGAGGAGTGGCGAGCAGTACTTC. Protein: CASSFGGRSGEQYF. V gene TRBV12-3 or TRBV12-4 combines with J gene TRBJ2-7; 8 positions match TRBD2. J lost 6 bases, V lost 3 bases, and 7 bases had no gene match. This CDR3 has 14 amino acids.